A selection of T cell receptor beta chains follows, all from one sample in a study of shared clonotypes between healthy human individuals. TCRdb's copy holds only in-frame clones and misses some; the assay was immunoSEQ multiplex PCR. Among under 2,500,000 clones listed, approximately 94% were seen once. Sample: naive CD4+ T cells sorted from blood. Every receptor here comes from a man in his late teens or twenties in good health. The CDR3 runs from the conserved cysteine through the conserved F or W. The order of the fields is D gene, J gene, V gene, CDR3 protein, CDR3 DNA. The D gene is left open where the match is weak.

D: TRBD2
J: TRBJ2-3
V: TRBV10-2
CDR3: CASSEWVAGDTQYF
DNA: TGCGCCAGCAGTGAGTGGGTAGCGGGAGATACGCAGTATTTT

D: .
J: TRBJ1-4
V: TRBV28
CDR3: CASRVGVTNEKLFF
DNA: TGTGCCAGCAGAGTAGGCGTTACTAATGAAAAACTGTTTTTT

D: .
J: TRBJ2-7
V: TRBV6-5
CDR3: CASSYRDTTEQYF
DNA: TGTGCCAGCAGTTACCGGGACACCACCGAGCAGTACTTC

D: .
J: TRBJ1-3
V: TRBV4-3
CDR3: CASSQSPEGSGNTIYF
DNA: TGCGCCAGCAGCCAGTCCCCCGAGGGCTCTGGAAACACCATATATTTT

D: .
J: TRBJ1-3
V: TRBV7-9
CDR3: CASSLLKPSSGNTIYF
DNA: TGTGCCAGCAGCTTACTTAAGCCGAGCTCTGGAAACACCATATATTTT

D: .
J: TRBJ2-3
V: TRBV27
CDR3: CASSFTGGGTQYF
DNA: TGTGCCAGCAGTTTTACCGGGGGTGGTACGCAGTATTTT

D: TRBD2
J: TRBJ2-3
V: TRBV5-6
CDR3: CASSLGGSGRARNTQYF
DNA: TGTGCCAGCAGCTTGGGGGGTAGCGGGAGGGCCAGAAATACGCAGTATTTT

D: TRBD1
J: TRBJ2-7
V: TRBV6-1
CDR3: CASSESPGGFYEQYF
DNA: TGTGCCAGCAGTGAATCTCCAGGGGGCTTCTACGAGCAGTACTTC

D: .
J: TRBJ2-1
V: TRBV29-1
CDR3: CSVGSFNEQFF
DNA: TGCAGCGTTGGCAGTTTCAATGAGCAGTTCTTC

D: .
J: TRBJ1-5
V: TRBV5-1
CDR3: CASSFAGGNQPQHF
DNA: TGCGCCAGCAGCTTCGCCGGGGGAAATCAGCCCCAGCATTTT

D: .
J: TRBJ1-2
V: TRBV10-2
CDR3: CASSESRGRDYGYTF
DNA: TGCGCCAGCAGTGAGTCGAGGGGCAGGGACTATGGCTACACCTTC

D: .
J: TRBJ1-5
V: TRBV7-2
CDR3: CASSLDTGSGQPQHF
DNA: TGTGCCAGCAGCTTGGACACAGGGTCGGGTCAGCCCCAGCATTTT